This T cell receptor beta chain was obtained from a study of blood T cell repertoires in COVID-19. Overall study: Whether acute or convalescent, the COVID-19 samples came from the United States, Italy and Spain. From T cells, B-cell-depleted T cells, or PBMCs came the material, which was cDNA or gDNA.

Per the original methods: The authors estimated nucleated cell counts from reference gene primer amplification. Assay used: immunoSEQ multiplex PCR; TCRdb lists only in-frame clones, some missing. The V and J calls and the clone size are those of that table, but D and trimming were determined from the DNA. The sample has hundreds of thousands of clones; roughly three quarters are singletons. The CDR3 is 15 residues long. Trimming removed 3 bases at V and 0 bases at J, with 9 bases between. CDR1 and CDR2 (germline): ENHRY, SYGVKD. Sample: peripheral blood. The gene calls are TRBV10-3 and TRBJ1-5; D ambiguous. This receptor was obtained from a middle-aged woman with active or convalescent COVID-19. In nucleotides, the CDR3 is TGTGCCATCAGTGAAACAGCATATAGCAATCAGCCCCAGCATTTT. Amino acid sequence: CAISETAYSNQPQHF.